Below are 30 T cell receptor beta chains sequenced from a single sample in a study of identical twins. TCRdb re-analysed the 5' RACE reads in MiXCR, keeping a single row per CDR3 protein. The sample includes 550,000 to 700,000 distinct CDR3 sequences, less than 25% of them seen just once. These data were likewise used in another study, on T cells expressing NK-cell markers.

Sequencing input: PBMCs. Receptor source: a woman in her late teens or twenties in good health.

This clonotype was observed a handful of times. The rearrangement joins TRBV7-7 to TRBJ2-5; maybe TRBD1 (5 bases). Deletions cut 3 bases from V and 5 bases from J, with 10 bases between. Germline CDR1 SSHAT, CDR2 FNYEAQ (reference sequence). This CDR3 contains 13 residues. The CDR3 DNA reads TGTGCCAGCAGCTTGGGGCATGGGGAGACCCAGTACTTC. Translation: CASSLGHGETQYF.

This clonotype was observed a few times. The chain links TRBV29-1 to TRBJ1-1, with unresolved D. Trimming removed 5 bases at V and 1 base at J, with 8 bases between. The CDR3 is 12 amino acids. Germline V gene sequence: CDR1 SQVTM, CDR2 ANQGSEA. CDR3 protein: CSVSTPNTEAFF. CDR3 DNA sequence: TGCAGCGTTTCGACACCGAACACTGAAGCTTTCTTT.

The CDR3 here is CSATVQGHEQYF. DNA of the CDR3: TGCAGTGCTACGGTGCAGGGTCATGAACAGTACTTC. The J gene is TRBJ2-7, the V gene TRBV20-1; possibly TRBD1 for D (5 bases). V shed 4 bases and J shed 10 bases, with 17 bases lying between them. Germline V gene lookup returns CDR1 DFQATT and CDR2 SNEGSKA (reference sequence). This CDR3 is 12 amino acids long.

This sequence joins TRBV6-5 and TRBJ2-1; D unclear. CDR3 length: 13 amino acids. Trimming pared 0 bases from V and 7 bases from J, leaving 7 bases between. Germline V gene data show CDR1 as MNHEY and CDR2 as SVGAGI. CDR3 sequence reads: CASSYSNLNEQFF. The CDR3 DNA reads TGTGCCAGCAGTTACTCGAACCTAAATGAGCAGTTCTTC.

The rearrangement links TRBV12-3 or TRBV12-4 to TRBJ2-7, with TRBD1 as a possible D gene (6 bases). V lost 6 bases, J lost 2 bases, and 17 bases lay in between. The length of the CDR3 is 15 residues. This chain's CDR3 is CASSFGAGVAYEQYF. The CDR3 region has the DNA TGTGCCAGCAGCTTTGGGGCAGGGGTCGCCTACGAGCAGTACTTC.

J is TRBJ2-2 and V is TRBV5-6; D uncertain. Germline CDR1 reads SGHDT; CDR2 reads YYEEEE. V lost 0 bases to trimming and J lost 1 base, with 7 bases between them. The CDR3 extends over 15 amino acids. The CDR3 coding sequence is TGTGCCAGCAGCTTGGGGACCTTGAACACCGGGGAGCTGTTTTTT. This gives the protein CASSLGTLNTGELFF.

The chain joins TRBV14 to TRBJ2-3; possibly TRBD1 for D (6 bases). Germline V gives CDR1 SGHDN, CDR2 FVKESK. The CDR3 has 16 residues. Trimming took off 2 bases at V and 5 bases at J, with 17 bases between the two ends. The CDR3 nucleotides read TGTGCCAGCAGCCAAAACACAGCGGTCAGGGGAGATACGCAGTATTTT. Amino acids: CASSQNTAVRGDTQYF. Supplemented by reference TRBV14 and TRBJ2-3, the full variable domain reads EAGVTQFPSHSVIEKGQTVTLRCDPISGHDNLYWYRRVMGKEIKFLLHFVKESKQDESGMPNNRFLAERTGGTYSTLKVQPAELEDSGVYFCASSQNTAVRGDTQYFGPGTRLTVL.

This chain uses TRBV29-1 with TRBJ1-1; the match to TRBD1 covers 8 bases. Per germline, CDR1 SQVTM and CDR2 ANQGSEA. Unmatched junction bases numbered 14, after V lost 3 bases and J lost 5 bases. The CDR3 extends over 16 amino acids. The CDR3 loop reads CSVEVNGRGRRTEAFF. CDR3 nucleotide sequence: TGCAGCGTTGAGGTGAACGGCAGGGGGCGGCGAACTGAAGCTTTCTTT.

This chain links TRBV5-1 with TRBJ1-2; D is perhaps TRBD1 (5 bases). Germline loops: CDR1 SGHRS, CDR2 YFSETQ. V gave up 4 bases and J gave up 8 bases, with 15 bases separating them. The CDR3 has 13 residues. DNA of the CDR3: TGCGCCAGCAGCGGCGGGGGTACGGGCGGCTACACCTTC. This encodes CASSGGGTGGYTF.

This clonotype turned up a few times. CDR3 sequence reads: CSVVTSGRAVRDEQFF. CDR3 coding DNA: TGCAGCGTTGTAACTAGCGGGAGGGCCGTTAGGGATGAGCAGTTCTTC. The rearrangement joins TRBV29-1 to TRBJ2-1; 13 bases map to TRBD2. This CDR3 comprises 16 residues. The germline gives CDR1 SQVTM, CDR2 ANQGSEA. The V segment lost 4 bases and the J segment 8 bases; nucleotides outside the gene matches: 11.

This clonotype was counted only a few times. This chain uses TRBV5-1 with TRBJ1-4; TRBD1 might be the D (6 bases). Trimming left V 4 bases short and J 6 bases short, with 10 bases between. Looked up from germline, CDR1 is SGHRS and CDR2 is YFSETQ. This CDR3 region has 13 residues. CDR3 sequence: CASSAQGDEKLFF. CDR3 in DNA: TGCGCCAGCAGCGCACAGGGAGATGAAAAACTGTTTTTT.

This clonotype was seen more than once but under ten times. The chain is built from TRBV12-3 or TRBV12-4 and TRBJ2-7, with 9 bases lining up with TRBD2. V was pared by 5 bases and J by 4 bases, with 6 bases of the junction left unmatched. The CDR3 totals 14 residues. CDR3 sequence reads: CASSSSGSAYEQYF. The CDR3 bases are TGTGCCAGCAGTAGTAGCGGGAGCGCTTACGAGCAGTACTTC.

This clonotype was seen more than once but under ten times. V is TRBV20-1 and J is TRBJ2-6; 9 positions agree with TRBD2. Trimming took 5 bases from V and 0 from J; bases not matched to a gene: 2. Germline values: CDR1 DFQATT, CDR2 SNEGSKA (reference sequence). The CDR3 sequence is 15 residues long. The CDR3 protein is CSAQRGDSGANVLTF. In nucleotides, the CDR3 is TGCAGTGCTCAGCGGGGGGACTCTGGGGCCAACGTCCTGACTTTC.

Ten or more counts support this clonotype. Relative to the germline gene, one junction end is altered; a read error may explain this. The V call is TRBV7-9, the J call TRBJ2-7, with no clear D. The CDR3 sequence is 13 residues long. Germline lookup yields CDR1 SEHNR and CDR2 FQNEAQ (reference sequence). As DNA, the CDR3 is TGTGCCAGCAGCTTGACCTCCTCCAACGAGCAGTACTTC. Amino acids: CASSLTSSNEQYF.

This clonotype was found many times. The chain combines TRBV20-1 with TRBJ1-2; TRBD1 is a possible D gene (6 bases). The V end was cut by 6 bases, the J end by 4 bases, with 15 bases between. Germline CDR1 DFQATT, CDR2 SNEGSKA (reference sequence). The CDR3 runs 13 residues. CDR3 protein: CSARTDKIYGYTF. Here the CDR3 DNA reads TGCAGTGCAAGGACAGACAAGATCTATGGCTACACCTTC.

The sample holds a few counts of this clonotype. The J gene is TRBJ2-6, the V gene TRBV29-1; D not resolved. CDR1 and CDR2 from the germline V gene are SQVTM and ANQGSEA. The CDR3 is 13 amino acids. V gave up 3 bases and J gave up 0 bases, with 3 bases separating them. CDR3 in amino acids: CSVDPSGANVLTF. The DNA for the CDR3 is TGCAGCGTTGATCCCTCTGGGGCCAACGTCCTGACTTTC.

The chain combines TRBV6-2 or TRBV6-3 with TRBJ2-5, with 14 bases that match TRBD2. The CDR3 extends over 16 amino acids. Germline assignment: CDR1 MNHEY and CDR2 SVGEGT. Trimming at V came to 4 bases and at J to 3 bases, leaving 4 bases not matched to a gene. The CDR3 protein is CASSFGTSGREETQYF. The CDR3 DNA follows: TGTGCCAGCAGTTTTGGGACTAGCGGGAGAGAAGAGACCCAGTACTTC.

There are a few counts of this clonotype. The J gene is TRBJ1-2, the V gene TRBV29-1; TRBD1 aligns across 8 bases. Per the germline V gene, CDR1 is SQVTM and CDR2 is ANQGSEA. V lost 4 bases to trimming and J lost 4 bases; unmatched junction nucleotides: 11. This CDR3 comprises 15 residues. In nucleotides, the CDR3 is TGCAGCGTTGGATCAGGGGGCGGGCTAGGCTATGGCTACACCTTC. Protein product: CSVGSGGGLGYGYTF. Supplemented by reference TRBV29-1 and TRBJ1-2, the full variable domain reads SAVISQKPSRDICQRGTSLTIQCQVDSQVTMMFWYRQQPGQSLTLIATANQGSEATYESGFVIDKFPISRPNLTFSTLTVSNMSPEDSSIYLCSVGSGGGLGYGYTFGSGTRLTVV.

The rearrangement joins TRBV11-2 to TRBJ1-3, with a possible D match to TRBD1 (5 bases). The V end was cut by 3 bases, the J end by 1 base, with 10 bases between. The CDR3 length is 15 residues. Looked up from germline, CDR1 is SGHAT and CDR2 is FQNNGV. CDR3 in amino acids: CASSFMAGSGNTIYF. CDR3 nucleotide sequence: TGTGCCAGCAGCTTCATGGCAGGGTCTGGAAACACCATATATTTT.

This clonotype has just a few counts. The rearrangement links TRBV20-1 to TRBJ2-5; D uncertain. CDR3 length equals 13 residues. V lost 4 bases to trimming and J lost 7 bases, with 16 bases between them. Germline loops: CDR1 DFQATT, CDR2 SNEGSKA (reference sequence). CDR3 bases: TGCAGTGCTACTTGGAGCGCGCGTGCGACCCAGTACTTC. Translation: CSATWSARATQYF.

The table lists this clonotype with a few counts. The chain has TRBV20-1 and TRBJ2-3; 8 positions agree with TRBD2. The V gene's germline CDR1 is DFQATT and CDR2 SNEGSKA (reference sequence). V was clipped by 6 bases and J by 5 bases; unmatched bases: 10. There are 14 residues in the CDR3. The CDR3 coding sequence is TGCAGTGCCCTGTCGGGCGGGGGGTTAGATACGCAGTATTTT. Protein: CSALSGGGLDTQYF.

This rearrangement joins TRBV29-1 to TRBJ2-7; 8 positions agree with TRBD1. Germline-derived CDR1 and CDR2 are SQVTM and ANQGSEA. The CDR3 totals 13 residues. With 8 bases clipped from V and 0 bases from J, the junction kept 6 bases outside the gene matches. CDR3 in amino acids: CSYGQGSSYEQYF. DNA of the CDR3: TGCAGCTACGGACAGGGAAGCTCCTACGAGCAGTACTTC.

The sample holds a few counts of this clonotype. V usage is TRBV10-3 and J usage is TRBJ1-1; D is unclear. Between the trimmed V and J ends, which lost 9 bases and 8 bases, there was a span of 16 bases. This CDR3 is 12 amino acids long. Germline-derived CDR1 and CDR2 are ENHRY and SYGVKD. CDR3 amino acids: CAMRSRAEEAFF. The CDR3 nucleotides read TGTGCCATGCGATCTAGAGCAGAGGAAGCTTTCTTT.

The DNA for the CDR3 is TGCAGCGTCCTCGGGACTAGCGGGGGGAGAAGCTCCTACAATGAGCAGTTCTTC. As protein: CSVLGTSGGRSSYNEQFF. This chain connects TRBV29-1 to TRBJ2-1; 15 bases match TRBD2. CDR1 and CDR2 from the germline V gene are SQVTM and ANQGSEA. The CDR3 has 18 residues. The ends lost 6 bases at V and 0 bases at J; junction bases unmatched: 9.

This clonotype was seen a handful of times. The chain has TRBV6-2 or TRBV6-3 and TRBJ2-1; D gene ambiguous. This CDR3 is built from 12 residues. Per germline, CDR1 MNHEY and CDR2 SVGEGT. Trimming removed 8 bases from V and 0 bases from J, with 5 bases in between. The CDR3 nucleotides are TGTGCCAGCCTGCGCTCCTACAATGAGCAGTTCTTC. It encodes CASLRSYNEQFF.

V is TRBV5-5 and J is TRBJ2-7; perhaps D is TRBD1 or TRBD2 (6 bases each). This CDR3 comprises 13 residues. The germline CDR1 and CDR2 sequences are SGHKS and YYEKEE (reference sequence). The V end was cut by 7 bases, the J end by 1 base, with 12 bases between. DNA of the CDR3: TGTGCCAGCGAGGGGGGCCTTTCCTACGAGCAGTACTTC. Translation: CASEGGLSYEQYF. The entire variable domain, with the rest obtained from reference TRBV5-5 and TRBJ2-7, is as follows: DAGVTQSPTHLIKTRGQQVTLRCSPISGHKSVSWYQQVLGQGPQFIFQYYEKEERGRGNFPDRFSARQFPNYSSELNVNALLLGDSALYLCASEGGLSYEQYFGPGTRLTVT.

This clonotype was picked up a small number of times. This chain joins TRBV2 and TRBJ2-5, with TRBD2 matching 15 bases. The CDR3 spans 17 residues. CDR1 SNHLY and CDR2 FYNNEI come from the germline V gene. V was clipped by 6 bases and J by 2 bases; unmatched bases: 7. In nucleotides, the CDR3 is TGTGCCAGCAGGAGGACTAGCGGGGGGGCGATACAAGAGACCCAGTACTTC. It encodes CASRRTSGGAIQETQYF.

The chain employs TRBV9 and TRBJ2-7, with 7 bases fitting TRBD1. Germline V gene sequence: CDR1 SGDLS, CDR2 YYNGEE. V lost 5 bases and J lost 6; bases outside the gene matches: 14. This CDR3 is built from 15 residues. The CDR3 coding sequence is TGTGCCAGCAGTCAAGACGGGACAGCCTCCACCGAGCAGTACTTC. Protein product: CASSQDGTASTEQYF.

This chain joins TRBV12-5 and TRBJ2-3; 11 positions match TRBD2. Losses at the gene ends were 11 bases for V and 5 bases for J; bases not matched to a gene: 9. The CDR3 is made up of 14 amino acids. Germline V CDR1 and CDR2: LGHNT, FRNRAP. DNA for the CDR3: TGTGCTGGCTCGACTAGCGGGGCCCAAGATACGCAGTATTTT. Its protein is CAGSTSGAQDTQYF.

This clonotype was seen more than once but under ten times. V usage is TRBV18 and J usage is TRBJ2-1, with TRBD2 matching over 7 bases. The CDR3 contains 15 residues. J was trimmed by 7 bases and V by 1 base; bases with no gene match: 7. Germline assignment: CDR1 KGHSH and CDR2 LQKENI. The CDR3 sequence: CASSPLSAGENEQFF. In DNA form, the CDR3 reads TGTGCCAGCTCACCACTCTCGGCGGGAGAGAATGAGCAGTTCTTC.